The 10 T cell receptor beta chains listed next were all sequenced from one sample in a study of response to subunit inactivated influenza vaccine. TCRdb called the RT-PCR reads again in MiXCR, with one record for every CDR3 protein. The repertoire includes about 650,000 distinct CDR3 sequences, approximately 15% of them detected once, and roughly 10% sits in the top ten. The sample in question was PBMCs from blood, obtained roughly 12 days after vaccination. The receptor set was obtained from a middle-aged man who received an inactivated influenza vaccine.

This clonotype was detected only a few times. The rearrangement uses TRBV6-5 and TRBJ2-6; 9 bases are a match to TRBD1. The CDR3 extends over 19 amino acids. The J segment lost 2 bases and the V segment lost 2 bases, leaving 10 bases of the junction unmatched. Germline V CDR1 and CDR2: MNHEY, SVGAGI. CDR3 in amino acids: CASSYTRDRELPGANVLTF. Here the CDR3 DNA reads TGTGCCAGCAGTTACACCAGGGACAGGGAACTCCCTGGGGCCAACGTCCTGACTTTC.

This sequence joins TRBV7-9 and TRBJ1-4, with unresolved D. V was clipped by 7 bases and J by 5 bases, with 14 bases between them. There are 14 residues in the CDR3. The germline CDR1 and CDR2 sequences are SEHNR and FQNEAQ (reference sequence). The CDR3 region is CASNQGGTNEKLFF. For the CDR3, the DNA is TGTGCCAGCAACCAAGGAGGCACGAATGAAAAACTGTTTTTT.

This clonotype was picked up one time. The CDR3 DNA is TGCGCCAGCAGCCAGTCCTCAGGGGAGGGGGAGACCCAGTACTTC. This translates into CASSQSSGEGETQYF. The chain employs TRBV4-3 and TRBJ2-5, with TRBD2 as a possible D gene (7 bases). V dropped 3 bases and J dropped 5 bases, with 16 bases sitting between them. The germline gives CDR1 LGHNA, CDR2 YSLEER. The length of the CDR3 is 15 residues.

CDR3: CASSLRGASAKNIQYF. The CDR3 DNA reads TGTGCCAGCAGCTTGCGCGGCGCATCAGCCAAAAACATTCAGTACTTC. The rearrangement uses TRBV5-6 and TRBJ2-4; no clear D. The CDR3 runs to 16 residues. Between the trimmed V and J ends, which lost 1 base and 0 bases, there was a span of 11 bases. The germline V gene has CDR1 SGHDT and CDR2 YYEEEE.

Turning to this clonotype: Since a much larger clone is just one base distant, this may be a read error. The CDR3: CASSLYSGGPDTQYF. The CDR3 bases are TGTGCCAGCAGTTTATATAGCGGGGGCCCAGATACGCAGTATTTT. The chain recombines TRBV12-3 or TRBV12-4 with TRBJ2-3; 9 positions agree with TRBD2. The CDR3 spans 15 residues. Losses at the gene ends were 2 bases for V and 4 bases for J; bases not matched to a gene: 4.

The rearrangement links TRBV11-3 to TRBJ2-1, with 11 bases fitting TRBD2. The CDR3 totals 17 residues. Germline CDR1 SGHNT, CDR2 YENEEA. V shed 5 bases and J 4 bases; nucleotides not matched to a gene: 10. In DNA, the CDR3 is TGTGCCAGCAGCGCGGAGAGGGGACTAGCGGTATACAATGAGCAGTTCTTC. Protein product: CASSAERGLAVYNEQFF.

This clonotype was seen only once. The chain links TRBV7-2 to TRBJ2-1, with 7 positions matching TRBD2. Germline CDR1 reads SGHTA; CDR2 reads FQGNSA. V trimming: 6 bases; J trimming: 13 bases; junction bases outside the gene matches: 9. The CDR3 consists of 12 residues. CDR3 DNA: TGTGCCAGCAGTCTCGCAGGGACTACTCAGTTCTTC. Its protein is CASSLAGTTQFF. Full variable domain (remainder filled in from reference TRBV7-2 and TRBJ2-1): GAGVSQSPSNKVTEKGKDVELRCDPISGHTALYWYRQSLGQGLEFLIYFQGNSAPDKSGLPSDRFSAERTGGSVSTLTIQRTQQEDSAVYLCASSLAGTTQFFGPGTRLTVL.

The V gene is TRBV6-2 or TRBV6-3, the J gene TRBJ2-5; D is undetermined. Germline V CDR1 and CDR2: MNHEY, SVGEGT. Trimming shortened V by 0 bases and J by 3 bases, and 26 bases separated the two germline ends. CDR3 length equals 20 residues. CDR3 nucleotides: TGTGCCAGCAGTTACTCGAACATCTTTAGCACTCCGGCTAGGAAAGAGACCCAGTACTTC. Amino acid sequence: CASSYSNIFSTPARKETQYF.

This chain links TRBV28 with TRBJ1-5; 7 bases map to TRBD1. This CDR3 spans 17 amino acids. After removal of 4 bases from V and 0 bases from J, the junction contained 9 bases not matched to a gene. Germline-derived CDR1 and CDR2 are MDHEN and SYDVKM. The CDR3: CASSSAHRGISNQPQHF. The CDR3 nucleotides are TGTGCCAGCAGTTCAGCCCACAGGGGAATTAGCAATCAGCCCCAGCATTTT. Variable domain in full (rest from reference TRBV28 and TRBJ1-5): DVKVTQSSRYLVKRTGEKVFLECVQDMDHENMFWYRQDPGLGLRLIYFSYDVKMKEKGDIPEGYSVSREKKERFSLILESASTNQTSMYLCASSSAHRGISNQPQHFGDGTRLSIL.

This clonotype came up a few times. The chain recombines TRBV5-1 with TRBJ2-2; D perhaps matches TRBD2 (6 bases). The germline V gene encodes CDR1 SGHRS and CDR2 YFSETQ. The CDR3 sequence is 18 residues long. V shed 4 bases and J shed 5 bases, with 24 bases lying between them. In nucleotides, the CDR3 is TGCGCCAGCAGCGCAGCCGGGACTGCAACTGTCGAAACCGGGGAGCTGTTTTTT. Its translation: CASSAAGTATVETGELFF.